This TCR beta chain was captured in a study of regulatory T cells in long-lasting Graves disease. Combining iRepertoire HTBI primers with Arm-PCR of CDR3 regions, the authors built TCR beta libraries. TCRdb itself ran the multiplex PCR reads through MiXCR, one entry per CDR3 protein. This sample has over 450,000 distinct CDR3 sequences, with more than 10% found just once. This clonotype was counted many times. The time point was: newly diagnosed GD, antithyroid drugs for less than 3 months. From PBMCs, RNA was extracted and then used to make the TCR library. CDR1 is SNHLY and CDR2 is FYNNEI in the germline V gene. The CDR3 has 15 residues. V lost 3 bases and J lost 0, with 10 bases in between. The same sample was also used in a study of T cells in Graves' hyperthyroidism and ophthalmopathy. That source reports: The TCR CDR3 first-round RT-PCR relied on the HTBI primer set.

The receptor was isolated from a woman aged 25 to 39 with Graves disease. Sequenced here: peripheral blood mononuclear cells (PBMCs), sampled at new diagnosis, from a patient treated with antithyroid drugs. The gene calls are TRBV2 and TRBJ2-3; unclear D gene. The CDR3 coding sequence is TGTGCCAGCAGTGATCCGGGTAGAAGCACAGATACGCAGTATTTT. Amino acids: CASSDPGRSTDTQYF.